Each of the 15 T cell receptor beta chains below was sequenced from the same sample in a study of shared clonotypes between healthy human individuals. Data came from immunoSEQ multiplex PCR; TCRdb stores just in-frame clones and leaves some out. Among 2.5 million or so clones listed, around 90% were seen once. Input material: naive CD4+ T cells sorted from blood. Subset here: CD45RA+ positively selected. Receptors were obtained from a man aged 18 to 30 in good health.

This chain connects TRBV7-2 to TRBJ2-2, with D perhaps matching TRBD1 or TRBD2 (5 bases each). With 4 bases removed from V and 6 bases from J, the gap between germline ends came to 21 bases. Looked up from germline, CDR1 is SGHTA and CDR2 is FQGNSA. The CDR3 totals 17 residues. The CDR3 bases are TGTGCCAGCAGCTCACTTCCAGGGACCCTGGGGTCCGGGGAGCTGTTTTTT. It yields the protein CASSSLPGTLGSGELFF.

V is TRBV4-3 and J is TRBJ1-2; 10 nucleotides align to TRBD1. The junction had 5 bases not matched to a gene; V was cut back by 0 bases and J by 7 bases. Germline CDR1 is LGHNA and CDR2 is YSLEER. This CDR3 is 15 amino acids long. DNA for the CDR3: TGCGCCAGCAGCCAAGATCGGGGACAGGGGACTGGCTACACCTTC. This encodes CASSQDRGQGTGYTF.

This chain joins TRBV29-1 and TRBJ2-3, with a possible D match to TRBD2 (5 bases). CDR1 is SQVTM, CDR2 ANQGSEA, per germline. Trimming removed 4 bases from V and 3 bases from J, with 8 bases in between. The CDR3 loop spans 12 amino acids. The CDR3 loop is CSVALATDTQYF. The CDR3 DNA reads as TGCAGCGTTGCTCTAGCAACAGATACGCAGTATTTT.

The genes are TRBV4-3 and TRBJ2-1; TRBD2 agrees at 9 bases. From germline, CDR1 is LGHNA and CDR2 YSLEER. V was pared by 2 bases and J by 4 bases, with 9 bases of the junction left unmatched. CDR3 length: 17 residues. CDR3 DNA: TGCGCCAGCAGCCAAACTATGGCGGGAGGGAATTACAATGAGCAGTTCTTC. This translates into CASSQTMAGGNYNEQFF.

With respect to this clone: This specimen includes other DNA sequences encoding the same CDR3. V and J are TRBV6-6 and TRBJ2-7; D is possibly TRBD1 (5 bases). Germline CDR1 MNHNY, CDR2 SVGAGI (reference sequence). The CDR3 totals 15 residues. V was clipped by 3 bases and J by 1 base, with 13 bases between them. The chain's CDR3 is CASSYPGQGSYEQYF. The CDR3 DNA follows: TGTGCCAGCAGTTATCCAGGGCAGGGTTCCTACGAGCAGTACTTC.

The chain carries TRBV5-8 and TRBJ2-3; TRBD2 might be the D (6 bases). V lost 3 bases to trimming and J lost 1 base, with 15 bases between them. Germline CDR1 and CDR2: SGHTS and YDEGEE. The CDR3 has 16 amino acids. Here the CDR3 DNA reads TGTGCCAGCAGCTCGGGACTCCAGAGAGGCACAGATACGCAGTATTTT. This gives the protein CASSSGLQRGTDTQYF.

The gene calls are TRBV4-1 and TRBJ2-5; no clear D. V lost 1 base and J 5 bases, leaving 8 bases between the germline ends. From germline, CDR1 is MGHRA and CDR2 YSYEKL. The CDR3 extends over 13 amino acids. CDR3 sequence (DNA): TGCGCCAGCAGCCAAGCGGGCATGGAGACCCAGTACTTC. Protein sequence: CASSQAGMETQYF.

The CDR3 bases are TGTGCCAGCCGGGGGGCTGGGTTAAAGCCCCAGCATTTT. This codes for CASRGAGLKPQHF. This chain links TRBV19 with TRBJ1-5; TRBD1 is a possible D gene (6 bases). Germline CDR1 LNHDA, CDR2 SQIVND (reference sequence). Trimming pared 9 bases from V and 8 bases from J, leaving 17 bases between. The CDR3 is 13 amino acids.

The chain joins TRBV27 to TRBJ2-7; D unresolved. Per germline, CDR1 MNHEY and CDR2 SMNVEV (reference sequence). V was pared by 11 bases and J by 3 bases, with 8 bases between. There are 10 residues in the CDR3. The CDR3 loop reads CAGPRYEQYF. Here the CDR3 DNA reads TGTGCCGGACCTCGCTACGAGCAGTACTTC.

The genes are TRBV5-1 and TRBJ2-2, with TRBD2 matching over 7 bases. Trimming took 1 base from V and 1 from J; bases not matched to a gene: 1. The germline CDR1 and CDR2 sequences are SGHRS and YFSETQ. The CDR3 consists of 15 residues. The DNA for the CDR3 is TGCGCCAGCAGCTTGCTAGCGGTGAACACCGGGGAGCTGTTTTTT. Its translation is CASSLLAVNTGELFF.

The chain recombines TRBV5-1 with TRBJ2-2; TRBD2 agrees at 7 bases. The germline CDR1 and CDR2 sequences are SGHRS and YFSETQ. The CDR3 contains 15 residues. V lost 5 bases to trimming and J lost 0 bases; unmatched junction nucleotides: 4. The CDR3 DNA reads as TGCGCCAGCAGACCCGGGACTACGAACACCGGGGAGCTGTTTTTT. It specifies CASRPGTTNTGELFF.

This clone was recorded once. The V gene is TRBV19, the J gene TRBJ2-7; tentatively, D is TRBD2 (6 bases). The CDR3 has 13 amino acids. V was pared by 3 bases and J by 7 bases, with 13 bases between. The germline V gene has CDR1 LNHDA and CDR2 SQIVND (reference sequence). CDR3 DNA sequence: TGTGCCAGTAGTATCCGACTAGAAGTTGAGCAGTACTTC. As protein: CASSIRLEVEQYF.

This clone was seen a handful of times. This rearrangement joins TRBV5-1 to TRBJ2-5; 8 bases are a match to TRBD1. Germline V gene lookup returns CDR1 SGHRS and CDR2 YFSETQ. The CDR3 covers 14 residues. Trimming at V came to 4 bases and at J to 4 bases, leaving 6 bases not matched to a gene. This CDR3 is CASSGTGVGETQYF. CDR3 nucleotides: TGCGCCAGCAGCGGGACAGGTGTTGGAGAGACCCAGTACTTC.

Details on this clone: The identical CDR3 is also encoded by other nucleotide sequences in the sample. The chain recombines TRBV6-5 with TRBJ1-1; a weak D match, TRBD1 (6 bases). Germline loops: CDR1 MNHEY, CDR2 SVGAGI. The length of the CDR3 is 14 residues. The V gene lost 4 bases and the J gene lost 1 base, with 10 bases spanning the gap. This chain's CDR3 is CASSLKGGNTEAFF. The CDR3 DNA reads TGTGCCAGCAGTTTAAAGGGGGGGAACACTGAAGCTTTCTTT.

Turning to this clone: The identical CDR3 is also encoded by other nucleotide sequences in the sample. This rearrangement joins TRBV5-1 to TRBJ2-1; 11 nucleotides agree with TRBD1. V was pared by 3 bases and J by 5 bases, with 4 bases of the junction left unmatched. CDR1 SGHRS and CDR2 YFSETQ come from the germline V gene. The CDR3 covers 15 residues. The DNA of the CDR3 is TGCGCCAGCAGCTCGGGGACAGGGGGAAACAATGAGCAGTTCTTC. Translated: CASSSGTGGNNEQFF. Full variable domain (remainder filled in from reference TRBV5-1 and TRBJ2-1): KAGVTQTPRYLIKTRGQQVTLSCSPISGHRSVSWYQQTPGQGLQFLFEYFSETQRNKGNFPGRFSGRQFSNSRSEMNVSTLELGDSALYLCASSSGTGGNNEQFFGPGTRLTVL.